The clone carrying this T cell receptor (beta chain) is labeled medium-sized (0.01 to 0.1%) based on frequency. Its antigen is still unknown. CDR1 and CDR2 (germline): LGHNA, YNFKEQ. This CDR3 region has 16 residues. TCRdb re-called the 5' RACE reads and gives one entry per CDR3 protein, without DNA. This sample's table has 700 or so distinct CDR3 sequences. The data originate from a study of T cells expressing NK-cell markers. As for the study in general: Sorted CD3+CD56+NKG2C+, CD3+CD56+NKG2C- and CD3+CD56-NKG2C+ T cells supplied TCR beta repertoires. Study conclusions and caveats: Each of 6 or 7 donors carried dominant NKG2C+ clonotypes accounting for about 1.0-7.0% of CD8+ T cells.

Specimen: blood T cells: a sorted CD56 or NKG2C T cell subset, CD4+ or CD8+ T cells, or bulk PBMC T cells (not recorded which). The TCR was taken from a man aged 18-70 years in good health. V usage is TRBV4-2 and J usage is TRBJ1-1. The CDR3 sequence: CASSRLWRGGNTEAFF.